The 25 T cell receptor beta chains listed next were all sequenced from one sample in a study of blood T cell repertoires in COVID-19. Profiling relied on immunoSEQ multiplex PCR, and the TCRdb table lists in-frame clones only, not all of them. The sample consists of over 200,000 clones, roughly 80% of them appearing once. Sequenced sample: peripheral blood. All receptors derive from a human donor in a cohort sampled during active COVID-19.

The genes are TRBV6-5 and TRBJ2-7; 11 bases align to TRBD2. V was clipped by 0 bases and J by 3 bases; unmatched bases: 4. The CDR3 is 16 amino acids. Germline lookup yields CDR1 MNHEY and CDR2 SVGAGI. CDR3 protein: CASSYSILAGGYEQYF. DNA for the CDR3: TGTGCCAGCAGTTACTCGATTCTAGCGGGAGGCTACGAGCAGTACTTC.

The V call is TRBV4-3, the J call TRBJ2-1, with 8 nucleotides matching TRBD2. The CDR3 length is 13 residues. After removal of 1 base from V and 9 bases from J, the junction contained 2 bases not matched to a gene. Germline CDR1 and CDR2: LGHNA and YSLEER. The CDR3 region has the DNA TGCGCCAGCAGCCAAGGGGCGGGGGGTGAGCAGTTCTTC. It codes for CASSQGAGGEQFF.

The rearrangement links TRBV3-1 (or the pseudogene TRBV3-2) to TRBJ1-2, with 11 positions matching TRBD1. Losses at the gene ends were 4 bases for V and 3 bases for J; bases not matched to a gene: 10. This CDR3 has 17 residues. Germline V gene data show CDR1 as LGHDT and CDR2 as YNNKEL (reference sequence). The CDR3 nucleotides are TGTGCCAGCAGCCGGAGGGACAGGGGGATTGCCGACTATGGCTACACCTTC. Its protein product is CASSRRDRGIADYGYTF.

As regards this clone: In the same sample, other DNA sequences code for this CDR3. This rearrangement joins TRBV7-9 to TRBJ2-7; possibly TRBD2 for D (5 bases). V lost 0 bases and J 0 bases, leaving 9 bases between the germline ends. CDR1 is SEHNR, CDR2 FQNEAQ, per germline (reference sequence). The CDR3 runs 15 residues. The CDR3 loop reads CASSLATGSSYEQYF. The CDR3, as DNA: TGTGCCAGCAGCTTAGCTACGGGAAGCTCCTACGAGCAGTACTTC.

This rearrangement joins TRBV7-9 to TRBJ1-5; D not resolved. V lost 1 base and J lost 6, with 7 bases in between. Germline CDR1 SEHNR, CDR2 FQNEAQ (reference sequence). This CDR3 has 13 residues. CDR3: CASSLDSLQPQHF. The CDR3 bases are TGTGCCAGCAGCTTAGATAGCCTTCAGCCCCAGCATTTT.

This clone was counted a few times. V gene TRBV2 combines with J gene TRBJ2-2; TRBD1 aligns across 7 bases. The V and J ends lost 6 bases and 2 bases, in that order; junction bases with no gene match: 9. Per germline, CDR1 SNHLY and CDR2 FYNNEI. This CDR3 spans 16 amino acids. CDR3 loop: CASSKQGTINTGELFF. CDR3 sequence (DNA): TGTGCCAGCAGCAAACAGGGGACAATAAACACCGGGGAGCTGTTTTTT.

The rearrangement uses TRBV7-2 and TRBJ2-2, with D uncertain. This CDR3 has 15 amino acids. Trimming shortened V by 5 bases and J by 5 bases, and 15 bases separated the two germline ends. From germline, CDR1 is SGHTA and CDR2 FQGNSA. The CDR3 here is CASSPSWVRTGELFF. The CDR3, as DNA: TGTGCCAGCAGCCCCAGCTGGGTCAGGACCGGGGAGCTGTTTTTT.

The chain is built from TRBV11-3 and TRBJ1-1, with D perhaps TRBD1 (6 bases). The CDR3 is 13 amino acids. Trimming removed 5 bases at V and 3 bases at J, with 10 bases between. Germline loops: CDR1 SGHNT, CDR2 YENEEA. The CDR3 coding sequence is TGTGCCAGCAGCCTTTACAGGGACACTGAAGCTTTCTTT. Translated: CASSLYRDTEAFF. The whole variable domain, filled in from reference TRBV11-3 and TRBJ1-1, reads EAGVVQSPRYKIIEKKQPVAFWCNPISGHNTLYWYLQNLGQGPELLIRYENEEAVDDSQLPKDRFSAERLKGVDSTLKIQPAELGDSAVYLCASSLYRDTEAFFGQGTRLTVV.

The chain combines TRBV6-2 or TRBV6-3 with TRBJ1-2; no reliable D call. V was clipped by 0 bases and J by 4 bases, with 18 bases between them. The length of the CDR3 is 17 residues. CDR1 and CDR2 (germline): MNHEY, SVGEGT. The CDR3 is CASSYSGTYLVLYGYTF. As DNA, the CDR3 is TGTGCCAGCAGTTACTCCGGCACTTACCTAGTCCTCTATGGCTACACCTTC.

The chain links TRBV18 to TRBJ2-7; 7 bases are a match to TRBD1. With V trimmed by 4 bases and J by 2 bases, 8 bases remained unmatched. This CDR3 is built from 15 residues. Per the germline V gene, CDR1 is KGHSH and CDR2 is LQKENI. The CDR3 DNA reads as TGTGCCAGCTCACGGACGCAGGGACAGACCTACGAGCAGTACTTC. It specifies CASSRTQGQTYEQYF.

This rearrangement joins TRBV2 to TRBJ2-7, with 7 bases identical to TRBD2. The CDR3 loop spans 14 amino acids. The junction had 5 bases not matched to a gene; V was cut back by 6 bases and J by 0 bases. Germline CDR1 is SNHLY and CDR2 is FYNNEI. The CDR3 region is CASSFSGYSYEQYF. In DNA form, the CDR3 reads TGTGCCAGCAGCTTTAGCGGGTACTCCTACGAGCAGTACTTC.

J is TRBJ2-7 and V is TRBV3-1 (or the pseudogene TRBV3-2); 7 bases are shared with TRBD2. V gave up 4 bases and J gave up 9 bases; unmatched junction bases: 3. The CDR3 consists of 11 residues. Germline CDR1 LGHDT, CDR2 YNNKEL (reference sequence). DNA for the CDR3: TGTGCCAGCAGCCTCCGGGGGGTGCAGTACTTC. Translation gives CASSLRGVQYF.

V gene TRBV3-1 (or the pseudogene TRBV3-2) combines with J gene TRBJ2-1; the match to TRBD1 covers 8 bases. The V gene's germline CDR1 is LGHDT and CDR2 YNNKEL (reference sequence). With V trimmed by 0 bases and J by 4 bases, 5 bases remained unmatched. This CDR3 spans 16 amino acids. CDR3 amino acids: CASSQEPGGRYNEQFF. The CDR3 nucleotides are TGTGCCAGCAGCCAAGAGCCAGGGGGCCGGTACAATGAGCAGTTCTTC.

The J gene is TRBJ2-7, the V gene TRBV3-1 (or the pseudogene TRBV3-2), with TRBD2 matching 9 bases. Germline V gene lookup returns CDR1 LGHDT and CDR2 YNNKEL (reference sequence). J gave up 3 bases and V 3 bases, and 12 bases lay outside the gene matches. The CDR3 length is 17 residues. CDR3 sequence reads: CASSQGSGAGGFYEQYF. The CDR3 nucleotides read TGTGCCAGCAGCCAGGGTTCTGGAGCGGGAGGCTTCTACGAGCAGTACTTC.

For the CDR3, the DNA is TGTGCCAGCAGTGAATCGGGACTAGCGGGAGGGGAGACCCAGTACTTC. Its protein product is CASSESGLAGGETQYF. The V and J genes are TRBV25-1 and TRBJ2-5; TRBD2 agrees at 16 bases. The germline gives CDR1 MGHDK, CDR2 SYGVNS. The V segment lost 1 base and the J segment 5 bases; nucleotides outside the gene matches: 1. The CDR3 has 16 amino acids. The whole variable domain, filled in from reference TRBV25-1 and TRBJ2-5, reads EADIYQTPRYLVIGTGKKITLECSQTMGHDKMYWYQQDPGMELHLIHYSYGVNSTEKGDLSSESTVSRIRTEHFPLTLESARPSHTSQYLCASSESGLAGGETQYFGPGTRLLVL.

The chain carries TRBV15 and TRBJ1-1; 8 nucleotides align to TRBD1. The V and J ends lost 5 bases and 1 base, in that order; junction bases with no gene match: 9. There are 16 residues in the CDR3. The germline gives CDR1 LNHNV, CDR2 YYDKDF (reference sequence). The CDR3 region has the DNA TGTGCCACCAGCGGCAACAGGGGGAGCGGGAACACTGAAGCTTTCTTT. Amino acids: CATSGNRGSGNTEAFF.

The chain uses TRBV7-9 and TRBJ2-5; TRBD2 agrees at 9 bases. Trimming removed 4 bases from V and 5 bases from J; junction bases left unmatched: 11. The CDR3 runs to 16 residues. Germline CDR1 SEHNR, CDR2 FQNEAQ (reference sequence). The chain's CDR3 is CASSSSLAGESETQYF. As DNA, the CDR3 is TGTGCCAGCAGCTCCTCGTTAGCGGGAGAGAGTGAGACCCAGTACTTC.

This clone was seen a single time. The chain employs TRBV18 and TRBJ2-3; tentatively, D is TRBD2 (6 bases). This CDR3 region has 14 residues. CDR1 KGHSH and CDR2 LQKENI come from the germline V gene. Trimming pared 2 bases from V and 5 bases from J, leaving 11 bases between. Here the CDR3 reads CASSPSGSVDTQYF. CDR3 sequence (DNA): TGTGCCAGCTCACCATCCGGGAGTGTAGATACGCAGTATTTT.

V and J are TRBV20-1 and TRBJ1-2, with D maybe TRBD1 (6 bases). This CDR3 comprises 13 residues. CDR1 is DFQATT, CDR2 SNEGSKA, per germline (reference sequence). V was trimmed by 3 bases and J by 8 bases, leaving 16 bases between them. The CDR3 loop reads CSASPLGARGYTF. DNA of the CDR3: TGCAGTGCTAGTCCCCTGGGGGCGCGAGGCTACACCTTC.

The chain joins TRBV5-1 to TRBJ2-7; 13 nucleotides agree with TRBD2. The V segment lost 0 bases and the J segment 7 bases; nucleotides outside the gene matches: 7. The CDR3 runs to 16 residues. Germline CDR1 is SGHRS and CDR2 is YFSETQ. As DNA, the CDR3 is TGCGCCAGCAGCTTGGAACTAGCGGGAGGGCCGAAGGAGCAGTACTTC. This sequence encodes CASSLELAGGPKEQYF.

The chain recombines TRBV7-3 with TRBJ2-2, with TRBD2 matching 7 bases. J gave up 1 base and V 1 base, and 6 bases lay outside the gene matches. The CDR3 is 17 amino acids. Germline values: CDR1 SGHTA, CDR2 FQGTGA. Here the CDR3 reads CASSLNPGGGNTGELFF. The CDR3, as DNA: TGTGCCAGCAGCTTAAACCCGGGCGGGGGGAACACCGGGGAGCTGTTTTTT. The whole variable domain, filled in from reference TRBV7-3 and TRBJ2-2, reads GAGVSQTPSNKVTEKGKYVELRCDPISGHTALYWYRQSLGQGPEFLIYFQGTGAADDSGLPNDRFFAVRPEGSVSTLKIQRTERGDSAVYLCASSLNPGGGNTGELFFGEGSRLTVL.

The chain combines TRBV6-5 with TRBJ1-1; D uncertain. This CDR3 has 11 amino acids. The germline gives CDR1 MNHEY, CDR2 SVGAGI. Trimming cost V 5 bases and J 3 bases, with 4 bases left between them. CDR3 bases: TGTGCCAGCAGTCTCGACACTGAAGCTTTCTTT. This gives the protein CASSLDTEAFF.

The chain joins TRBV19 to TRBJ1-2; D is unresolved. V lost 7 bases, J lost 13 bases, and 25 bases lay in between. Looked up from germline, CDR1 is LNHDA and CDR2 is SQIVND (reference sequence). The CDR3 is 14 residues long. The CDR3 DNA reads TGTGCCAGTAAATCGACGGCCCCTATCGGGGTCTTCACCTTC. Encoded protein: CASKSTAPIGVFTF.

V gene TRBV9 combines with J gene TRBJ2-5; no definite D call. The germline V and J ends were trimmed by 0 bases and 2 bases, with 8 bases remaining between them. The CDR3 runs to 14 residues. Germline V gene data show CDR1 as SGDLS and CDR2 as YYNGEE. CDR3 region: CASSVDPNQETQYF. The DNA for the CDR3 is TGTGCCAGCAGCGTAGATCCTAATCAAGAGACCCAGTACTTC.

The rearrangement joins TRBV19 to TRBJ1-1; no reliable D call. Germline loops: CDR1 LNHDA, CDR2 SQIVND (reference sequence). CDR3 size: 15 residues. Trimming removed 4 bases at V and 7 bases at J, with 19 bases between. The CDR3 is CASSTKTYNYGEAFF. CDR3 coding DNA: TGTGCCAGTAGTACTAAGACATACAATTATGGTGAAGCTTTCTTT.